This T cell receptor (beta chain) was found in a study of identical twins. TCRdb reprocessed the 5' RACE reads via MiXCR and lists one record per CDR3 protein. The repertoire consists of some 440,000 distinct CDR3 sequences, with roughly 24% occurring once and the leading ten covering just under 3%. These data also formed part of another study, on T cells expressing NK-cell markers.

The sequenced sample consisted of CD4+ T cells sorted from blood. The sequence came from a young woman in good health.

CDR3 sequence (DNA): TGTGCCAGCAGTCGACAGGGATTCCGCGAGCAGTACTTC. This sequence encodes CASSRQGFREQYF. V gene TRBV6-1 combines with J gene TRBJ2-7; 7 bases align to TRBD1. The CDR3 is 13 amino acids. The V gene's germline CDR1 is MNHNS and CDR2 SASEGT. With V trimmed by 5 bases and J by 6 bases, 7 bases remained unmatched.